The subject of this entry is one TCR beta chain. Its target is not known. TCRdb reprocessed the 5' RACE reads via MiXCR and lists one record per CDR3 protein. Counted here are a few hundred thousand distinct CDR3 sequences, about a sixth occurring once; the ten biggest clones make up roughly 17%. These data are taken from a study of T cells after yellow fever vaccination. Study-level points and caveats: Although the secondary response was weaker, it peaked faster, at day 5 versus 15.

The sequence was collected from a man aged 18 to 30 who received the YFV17D yellow fever vaccine. Sequenced material: PBMCs, taken roughly 5 days after the first yellow fever vaccination.

The CDR3 region is CASSTTGGSGANVLTF. CDR3 DNA sequence: TGTGCCAGCAGTACCACAGGGGGCTCCGGGGCCAACGTCCTGACTTTC. V usage is TRBV6-2 or TRBV6-3 and J usage is TRBJ2-6; 9 bases are shared with TRBD1. Unmatched junction bases numbered 6, after V lost 5 bases and J lost 4 bases. The CDR3 is made up of 16 amino acids. CDR1 is MNHEY and CDR2 is SVGEGT in the germline V gene.